Given below is one TCR beta chain in context. This clonotype was counted many times. Which antigen it targets is not known. No much larger clone exists at a distance of one base, and base qualities are not known. These data belong to a study of T-cell reconstitution after alpha-beta-depleted transplantation in children (dated by TCRdb to 2016 to 2017). Regarding the research as a whole: The study quantitatively tracked T-cell immune reconstitution after TCRalphabeta/CD19-depleted allogeneic hematopoietic cell transplantation in children using TCR repertoire profiling.

The germline ends are 15 bases apart after V is trimmed by 6 bases and J by 2 bases. From a lookup of the germline V gene, CDR1 and CDR2 are MRHNA and SNTAGT. The CDR3, from cysteine to phenylalanine, totals 15 residues. Only CDR3 DNA remains: 45 bases, in frame from the first base. Library construction relied on PCR. The listed sequencing device is Illumina HiSeq 2500. TCR libraries were prepared with molecular barcoding, using unique molecular identifiers to normalize TCRbeta repertoire quantification. The public reads were run again by TCRdb, first through fastp at Q25 and then through MiXCR, and only productive beta chains were kept. Rows with one shared CDR3 protein collapse into an entry with the most common genes and DNA. Recorded for this sample are over 550,000 distinct CDR3 sequences; 10% of them occurred a single time. Jointly, the top ten make up about 4.2% of the sample.

Sample: PBMCs from the stem cell graft donor, taken from the stem cell graft. The rearranged chain carries TRBV6-4 and TRBJ2-3, with no confident D gene call. The TCR originated in a human donor who donated a stem cell graft to a child with acute myeloid leukemia. The CDR3 is CASSHENRATDTQYF. The nucleotides are TGTGCCAGCAGCCACGAAAACCGGGCCACAGATACGCAGTATTTT.